This passage covers 19 T cell receptor beta chains from one sample sequenced in a study of blood T cell repertoires in COVID-19. Profiling relied on immunoSEQ multiplex PCR, and the TCRdb table lists in-frame clones only, not all of them. The repertoire holds approximately 250,000 clones, with more than 70% as singletons. Sequenced input: PBMCs or T cells enriched from blood (not recorded which). The receptors shown here come from a woman in her 40s with acute COVID-19.

The chain joins TRBV28 to TRBJ1-2; TRBD1 agrees at 10 bases. J lost 7 bases, V lost 6 bases, and 8 bases had no gene match. CDR3 length: 14 residues. The germline V gene encodes CDR1 MDHEN and CDR2 SYDVKM. CDR3 residues: CASSAGTGVGGYTF. The CDR3 nucleotides are TGTGCCAGCAGCGCCGGGACAGGGGTGGGTGGCTACACCTTC.

The chain combines TRBV11-2 with TRBJ1-5; perhaps TRBD1 as D (5 bases). This CDR3 region has 14 residues. The V and J ends lost 3 bases and 2 bases respectively, with 8 bases between them. Germline V gene lookup returns CDR1 SGHAT and CDR2 FQNNGV. The CDR3 DNA follows: TGTGCCAGCAGCTTGGGGGGGGGCAATCAGCCCCAGCATTTT. Its translation: CASSLGGGNQPQHF.

The chain has TRBV19 and TRBJ1-5; D is undetermined. CDR1 is LNHDA and CDR2 is SQIVND in the germline V gene (reference sequence). V was pared by 2 bases and J by 1 base, with 12 bases between. This CDR3 region has 16 residues. The CDR3 is CASSIRRGRSNQPQHF. The CDR3 region has the DNA TGTGCCAGTAGTATACGTCGGGGTAGGAGCAATCAGCCCCAGCATTTT. Based on the CDR3 plus reference TRBV19 and TRBJ1-5, the full variable domain is DGGITQSPKYLFRKEGQNVTLSCEQNLNHDAMYWYRQDPGQGLRLIYYSQIVNDFQKGDIAEGYSVSREKKESFPLTVTSAQKNPTAFYLCASSIRRGRSNQPQHFGDGTRLSIL.

The chain recombines TRBV18 with TRBJ2-5; 8 bases align to TRBD1. V lost 2 bases to trimming and J lost 0 bases; unmatched junction nucleotides: 5. Germline V gene data show CDR1 as KGHSH and CDR2 as LQKENI. The CDR3 sequence is 16 residues long. The CDR3 region is CASSPTQGAHQETQYF. The CDR3 bases are TGTGCCAGCTCACCAACTCAGGGGGCCCACCAAGAGACCCAGTACTTC.

This chain connects TRBV3-1 (or the pseudogene TRBV3-2) to TRBJ2-1; possible D gene TRBD2, 5 bases. V lost 2 bases and J lost 8, with 10 bases in between. The CDR3 length is 13 residues. Germline values: CDR1 LGHDT, CDR2 YNNKEL (reference sequence). The CDR3 nucleotides are TGTGCCAGCAGCCAACGACTTAGCGATGAGCAGTTCTTC. This encodes CASSQRLSDEQFF.

V gene TRBV7-9 combines with J gene TRBJ2-1, with TRBD1 as a possible D gene (6 bases). The CDR3 runs 14 residues. Germline CDR1 SEHNR, CDR2 FQNEAQ (reference sequence). Trimming shortened V by 5 bases and J by 3 bases, and 11 bases separated the two germline ends. The CDR3 bases are TGTGCCAGCAGCCCCGGGGACATCTACAATGAGCAGTTCTTC. This sequence encodes CASSPGDIYNEQFF.

The chain combines TRBV30 with TRBJ2-3, with 9 bases identical to TRBD1. With 1 base clipped from V and 0 bases from J, the junction kept 2 bases outside the gene matches. Germline V gene sequence: CDR1 GTSNPN, CDR2 SVGIG (reference sequence). The CDR3 is 15 amino acids. The CDR3 DNA follows: TGTGCCTGGAGTGGGGGACAGGGAAGCACAGATACGCAGTATTTT. Its protein product is CAWSGGQGSTDTQYF. Full variable domain (remainder filled in from reference TRBV30 and TRBJ2-3): SQTIHQWPATLVQPVGSPLSLECTVEGTSNPNLYWYRQAAGRGLQLLFYSVGIGQISSEVPQNLSASRPQDRQFILSSKKLLLSDSGFYLCAWSGGQGSTDTQYFGPGTRLTVL.

Points on this clone: One end of the junction does not line up with germline, which may come from a read error. The chain uses TRBV12-3 or TRBV12-4 and TRBJ1-5, with D unresolved. CDR3 length: 13 amino acids. The DNA for the CDR3 is TGTGCCAGCAGCCTTAATTATCCTCAGGCCCAGCATTTT. This encodes CASSLNYPQAQHF.

The J gene is TRBJ2-7, the V gene TRBV5-1; D unresolved. Trimming took off 0 bases at V and 5 bases at J, with 12 bases between the two ends. The CDR3 loop spans 14 amino acids. The germline V gene encodes CDR1 SGHRS and CDR2 YFSETQ. The CDR3 DNA is TGCGCCAGCAGCTTGGTTGCTGGGCTGCACGAGCAGTACTTC. This sequence encodes CASSLVAGLHEQYF.

V gene TRBV7-2 combines with J gene TRBJ1-2; 8 nucleotides match TRBD1. Germline V CDR1 and CDR2: SGHTA, FQGNSA. The V gene end was trimmed by 7 bases and the J gene end by 8 bases; junction bases not matched to a gene: 12. The CDR3 runs 14 residues. CDR3 nucleotides: TGTGCCAGCAACCAGGGGACAGGTTGGTACGGCTACACCTTC. Translation: CASNQGTGWYGYTF.

On this clone: Other DNA sequences of this sample code for an identical CDR3. This chain joins TRBV5-1 and TRBJ1-1; no firm D call. CDR1 SGHRS and CDR2 YFSETQ come from the germline V gene. The CDR3 has 13 residues. Trimming pared 0 bases from V and 5 bases from J, leaving 8 bases between. CDR3 sequence: CASSLVRGTEAFF. The CDR3 coding sequence is TGCGCCAGCAGCTTGGTCCGGGGAACTGAAGCTTTCTTT. Full variable domain (outside the CDR3, taken from reference TRBV5-1 and TRBJ1-1): KAGVTQTPRYLIKTRGQQVTLSCSPISGHRSVSWYQQTPGQGLQFLFEYFSETQRNKGNFPGRFSGRQFSNSRSEMNVSTLELGDSALYLCASSLVRGTEAFFGQGTRLTVV.

The chain is built from TRBV6-1 and TRBJ1-4, with TRBD1 identical over 7 bases. This CDR3 is 16 amino acids long. The V gene end was trimmed by 2 bases and the J gene end by 7 bases; junction bases not matched to a gene: 10. Per germline, CDR1 MNHNS and CDR2 SASEGT. In DNA form, the CDR3 reads TGTGCCAGCAGTGAAACTCTACAGGGGACTGGTGAAAAACTGTTTTTT. It encodes CASSETLQGTGEKLFF.

This chain uses TRBV27 with TRBJ1-2; a possible D gene is TRBD1 (5 bases). The germline gives CDR1 MNHEY, CDR2 SMNVEV (reference sequence). V was shortened by 5 bases and J by 4 bases, with 23 bases between the two germline ends. CDR3 length: 17 residues. In DNA form, the CDR3 reads TGTGCCAGCAGTCCCATACGCAAAATCGACAGCCGCTATGGCTACACCTTC. This sequence encodes CASSPIRKIDSRYGYTF.

This clone was counted only a few times. The genes are TRBV27 and TRBJ1-2, with 10 bases lining up with TRBD1. CDR3 length: 18 amino acids. The J segment lost 6 bases and the V segment lost 0 bases, leaving 13 bases of the junction unmatched. Germline V gives CDR1 MNHEY, CDR2 SMNVEV (reference sequence). The CDR3 sequence: CASSLSPGTGAHLDGYTF. In nucleotides, the CDR3 is TGTGCCAGCAGTTTATCCCCCGGGACAGGGGCCCATTTGGATGGCTACACCTTC.

The chain combines TRBV5-6 with TRBJ2-1; D may be TRBD2 (5 bases). In germline, CDR1 is SGHDT, CDR2 YYEEEE. CDR3 length: 13 amino acids. V lost 1 base to trimming and J lost 8 bases, with 10 bases between them. This CDR3 is CASSLSLGDEQFF. In DNA form, the CDR3 reads TGTGCCAGCAGCTTGAGTCTCGGGGATGAGCAGTTCTTC.

This clone was observed once. The chain carries TRBV10-1 and TRBJ2-7, with 8 positions matching TRBD2. This CDR3 is built from 14 residues. Germline lookup yields CDR1 WNHNN and CDR2 SYGVQD (reference sequence). Germline trimming cut 0 bases from V and 6 bases from J; bases unmatched to any gene: 4. DNA for the CDR3: TGCGCCAGCAGTGAGTCTCCGGGAGGGAGCGAGCAGTACTTC. This sequence encodes CASSESPGGSEQYF.

This chain joins TRBV15 and TRBJ1-6, with a weak D call TRBD1 (5 bases). V lost 4 bases, J lost 9 bases, and 16 bases lay in between. Germline V lookup: CDR1 LNHNV, CDR2 YYDKDF (reference sequence). The CDR3 runs 15 residues. DNA of the CDR3: TGTGCCACCAGCATCCGACCTCAGGGAGGTTCACCCCTCCACTTT. Protein: CATSIRPQGGSPLHF.

This CDR3 reads CASSAGENTEAFF. The CDR3 DNA sequence: TGTGCCAGCAGTGCCGGAGAGAACACTGAAGCTTTCTTT. This chain uses TRBV6-4 with TRBJ1-1; no clear D gene. The CDR3 covers 13 residues. Trimming pared 4 bases from V and 1 base from J, leaving 7 bases between. The germline V gene encodes CDR1 MRHNA and CDR2 SNTAGT.

The chain recombines TRBV28 with TRBJ1-5; unclear D gene. CDR3 length: 15 residues. Trimming removed 8 bases at V and 0 bases at J, with 14 bases between. Germline V gene lookup returns CDR1 MDHEN and CDR2 SYDVKM. The CDR3 protein is CASLQTVTSNQPQHF. Here the CDR3 DNA reads TGTGCCAGCCTACAGACGGTTACTAGCAATCAGCCCCAGCATTTT.